These T cell receptor beta chains were read from a single sample in a study of shared clonotypes between healthy human individuals. Using immunoSEQ multiplex PCR, the repertoire was profiled, and TCRdb retains in-frame clones only, with some absent. The repertoire holds 2 million to 2.5 million clones, with approximately 94% as singletons. The sequencing sample was made of naive CD4+ T cells sorted from blood. These receptors were obtained from a man younger than 30 in good health. Both conserved end residues are part of each CDR3. A D gene is named only where the DNA matches it firmly. A row's size may be missing; if present it is once, few, many or a size class.

V gene	J gene	clone size	D gene	CDR3 DNA	CDR3 protein
TRBV5-1	TRBJ2-1	NA	NA	TGCGCCAGCAGCTTGCCCGGCAGCCTCTCCTACAATGAGCAGTTCTTC	CASSLPGSLSYNEQFF
TRBV29-1	TRBJ1-4	NA	TRBD1	TGCAGCATCCGACAGGGGGCGGGGGAAAAACTGTTTTTT	CSIRQGAGEKLFF
TRBV2	TRBJ2-1	NA	NA	TGTGCCAGCAAGTCCTGGGACTTCTCTAATGAGCAGTTCTTC	CASKSWDFSNEQFF
TRBV4-3	TRBJ2-3	few	NA	TGCGCCAGCAGCCCAGGGGTAATTGGGAGTACGCAGTATTTT	CASSPGVIGSTQYF
TRBV30	TRBJ1-2	once	NA	TGTGCCTGGAGTGTAAGGCCCGCGGGTGGCTACACCTTC	CAWSVRPAGGYTF
TRBV28	TRBJ1-6	NA	NA	TGTGCCAGCAGTTTAGGGATCTATTCACCCCTCCACTTT	CASSLGIYSPLHF
TRBV5-8	TRBJ2-7	NA	NA	TGTGCCAGCAGCTTTACAGGAAACTACGAGCAGTACTTC	CASSFTGNYEQYF
TRBV18	TRBJ2-6	NA	NA	TGTGCCAGCTCACCTAACCACTCTGGGGCCAACGTCCTGACTTTC	CASSPNHSGANVLTF
TRBV14	TRBJ1-1	NA	TRBD1	TGTGCCAGCAGGGCGGGACAGGGCAGGAACACTGAAGCTTTCTTT	CASRAGQGRNTEAFF
TRBV6-1	TRBJ1-3	NA	NA	TGTGCCAGCAGGCCCACCTCTGGAAACACCATATATTTT	CASRPTSGNTIYF
TRBV5-5	TRBJ2-7	NA	TRBD2	TGTGCCAGCAGCTTAAGCACAGCGGGAGGGCCCTACGAGCAGTACTTC	CASSLSTAGGPYEQYF
TRBV2	TRBJ1-6	few	NA	TGTGCCAGCGGTGAAACAGGTGACTCCTATAATTCACCCCTCCACTTT	CASGETGDSYNSPLHF
TRBV30	TRBJ1-6	once	NA	TGTGCCTGGAGTGTGAACAAACTGAGCTCCTATAATTCACCCCTCCACTTT	CAWSVNKLSSYNSPLHF
TRBV30	TRBJ2-2	NA	TRBD2	TGTGCCTGGAGTGTAAGAGCGGGGCTGAACACCGGGGAGCTGTTTTTT	CAWSVRAGLNTGELFF
TRBV6-6	TRBJ2-1	NA	NA	TGTGCCAGCAGTTATGGGTCTTCCTACAATGAGCAGTTCTTC	CASSYGSSYNEQFF
TRBV9	TRBJ2-7	NA	NA	TGTGCCAGCAGCCCCCGGGGAGCGGCCGGATCCTACGAGCAGTACTTC	CASSPRGAAGSYEQYF
TRBV6-1	TRBJ2-7	NA	NA	TGTGCCAGCAGCACCATACCCGGGGCAGCCTACGAGCAGTACTTC	CASSTIPGAAYEQYF
TRBV6-6	TRBJ2-2	NA	TRBD1	TGTGCCAGCAGTTACTCGGAAGGGGGCTGGACCGGGGAGCTGTTTTTT	CASSYSEGGWTGELFF
TRBV28	TRBJ1-6	NA	TRBD1	TGTGCCAGCAGTCTTACAGGGGGCTCCTATAATTCACCCCTCCACTTT	CASSLTGGSYNSPLHF
TRBV5-5	TRBJ1-4	NA	TRBD1	TGTGCCAGCAGCTTGGGACAGGGTTCAACTAATGAAAAACTGTTTTTT	CASSLGQGSTNEKLFF
TRBV28	TRBJ1-1	NA	NA	TGTGCCAGCACCGAGATGGACATACAGACAATAAACACTGAAGCTTTCTTT	CASTEMDIQTINTEAFF
TRBV30	TRBJ2-2	NA	TRBD1	TGTGCCTGGAGTCGGGACAGAGCGAACACCGGGGAGCTGTTTTTT	CAWSRDRANTGELFF
TRBV6-6	TRBJ2-6	NA	NA	TGTGCCAGCAGTTCAGAGGGCCTTGGGGCCAACGTCCTGACTTTC	CASSSEGLGANVLTF
TRBV30	TRBJ2-6	NA	NA	TGTGCCTGGGACGGCTCTGGGGCCAACGTCCTGACTTTC	CAWDGSGANVLTF
TRBV7-9	TRBJ1-1	NA	NA	TGTGCCAGCAGCTTGTCGGGGGACACTGAAGCTTTCTTT	CASSLSGDTEAFF
TRBV28	TRBJ1-5	once	NA	TGTGCCAGCAGTTTAATCGGGGGAAGGGATCAGCCCCAGCATTTT	CASSLIGGRDQPQHF
TRBV4-1	TRBJ1-5	NA	NA	TGCGCCAGCAGCCAAAGTCCCTTGGGAAATCAGCCCCAGCATTTT	CASSQSPLGNQPQHF
TRBV5-4	TRBJ1-2	NA	NA	TGTGCCAGCAGTATGGGGCAGGATTATGGCTACACCTTC	CASSMGQDYGYTF
TRBV5-1	TRBJ2-2	NA	NA	TGCGCCAGCAGCTTGGGACAGATAGTGAGCGGGGAGCTGTTTTTT	CASSLGQIVSGELFF
TRBV5-1	TRBJ1-1	NA	TRBD1	TGCGCCAGCAGCTCCCAGGGGGGCCCGGGCACTGAAGCTTTCTTT	CASSSQGGPGTEAFF
TRBV5-4	TRBJ2-7	NA	TRBD1	TGTGCCAGCAGCTTGCCCGGGACAGTTTTCTACGAGCAGTACTTC	CASSLPGTVFYEQYF
TRBV11-3	TRBJ1-6	NA	NA	TGTGCCAGCAGCTTGGGTAATTCACCCCTCCACTTT	CASSLGNSPLHF
TRBV7-2	TRBJ2-7	NA	NA	TGTGCCAGCAGTCCCCGCCCGGACGGGGGTTTTAACGAGCAGTACTTC	CASSPRPDGGFNEQYF
TRBV28	TRBJ2-5	NA	NA	TGTGCCAGCAGTTTACCGGTTGCAGAGACCCAGTACTTC	CASSLPVAETQYF
TRBV30	TRBJ2-3	NA	NA	TGTGCCTTCTCTAAGGGGGGCACAGATACGCAGTATTTT	CAFSKGGTDTQYF
TRBV30	TRBJ1-4	NA	NA	TGTGCCTGGAGTCCGGGCGGGGATGAAAAACTGTTTTTT	CAWSPGGDEKLFF
TRBV28	TRBJ2-7	NA	NA	TGTGCCAGCGTTAGGGACCCCTACGAGCAGTACTTC	CASVRDPYEQYF
TRBV18	TRBJ2-6	NA	NA	TGTGCCAGCTCACTCACGACAGCCTCTGGGGCCAACGTCCTGACTTTC	CASSLTTASGANVLTF
TRBV30	TRBJ1-6	NA	TRBD1	TGTGCCTGGAGTACGGGACAGTCCTATAATTCACCCCTCCACTTT	CAWSTGQSYNSPLHF
TRBV6-1	TRBJ2-7	NA	TRBD1	TGTGCCAGCAGTGAAATCGGGACAGGGCCTTCCGAGCAGTACTTC	CASSEIGTGPSEQYF
TRBV12-5	TRBJ2-1	NA	NA	TGTGCTAGTGGTTTGGTACTCTCGGAGGGGGCGAAGAATGAGCAGTTCTTC	CASGLVLSEGAKNEQFF
TRBV12-2	TRBJ2-7	NA	NA	TGTGCAAGTCGCCTCCCGGACAGGTGTAGCTCCTACGAGCAGTACTTC	CASRLPDRCSSYEQYF
TRBV4-1	TRBJ2-3	NA	NA	TGCGCCAGCAGCCAAGATAGGGGGGATACGCAGTATTTT	CASSQDRGDTQYF